Here is one T cell receptor (beta chain) with its context. As yet, its antigen is unknown. This sample is drawn from a study of blood T cells in healthy people across ages. Study-level findings and limits: Naive and antigen-experienced cells were not separated, limiting conclusive comparison. In long-lived donors, naive CD4+ cell counts and diversity exceeded those of aged donors. Observed TCR beta diversity showed a strong correlation with the percentage of naive T cells as measured by flow cytometry.

V was pared by 1 base and J by 3 bases, with 13 bases of the junction left unmatched. The CDR3 is made up of 18 amino acids. Germline CDR1 is MGHRA and CDR2 is YSYEKL. Combining a sample-barcoded 5' primer with a J-beta primer mix, a second PCR ran for roughly 7 to 12 cycles. TCRdb recomputed calls from the 5' RACE reads with MiXCR, one row per CDR3 protein. Here the sample spans some 1.4 million distinct CDR3 sequences, 42% being singletons. Each donor's blood draw was roughly 10 milliliters of peripheral blood. This chain links TRBV4-1 with TRBJ2-3; 7 positions match TRBD2. Sequences were obtained from blood. This clonotype was sampled from a woman aged 18 to 35 in good health. The CDR3 reads CASSQAPPTSLATDTQYF. Here the CDR3 DNA reads TGCGCCAGCAGCCAAGCCCCCCCGACTAGCCTTGCAACAGATACGCAGTATTTT.